The clone carrying this T cell receptor (beta chain) was recorded many times. The source of the sample is a study of early T cells in non-severe SARS-CoV-2 infection. MiXCR was run by TCRdb on the 5' RACE reads, yielding one entry per CDR3 protein. Of more than 65,000 distinct CDR3 sequences in the sample, around 13% were seen once. Germline V gene lookup returns CDR1 MNHNY and CDR2 SVGAGI (reference sequence). Trimming removed 6 bases from V and 8 bases from J, with 17 bases in between. This CDR3 has 14 residues. The genes are TRBV6-6 and TRBJ2-1, with D maybe TRBD1 (6 bases). Input material: whole blood. This clonotype was obtained from an adult who was a healthcare worker with PCR-confirmed SARS-CoV-2 infection or an uninfected control (not recorded which). CDR3 in DNA: TGTGCCAGCAGGGAAGAGGGGGTAAGGTATGAGCAGTTCTTC. It translates to CASREEGVRYEQFF.